This is a list of T cell receptor beta chains from one sample in a study of cytomegalovirus exposure and HLA in healthy donors. The repertoire was sequenced with immunoSEQ multiplex PCR; TCRdb's copy has only in-frame clones and lacks some. The sample consists of roughly 100,000 clones, roughly an eighth of them appearing once. Source material: PBMCs. The receptors were sampled from a middle-aged man in good health and CMV-seropositive. CDR3s include the opening cysteine and the closing phenylalanine or tryptophan. Fields, in order: CDR3 length, clone size, V gene, D gene, J gene, CDR3 DNA, CDR3 protein. The D gene is left open where the match is weak. The listing skips clone size in some rows; elsewhere it reads once, few, many or a size class.

>15|.|TRBV2|TRBD2|TRBJ2-1
TGTGCCAGCAGTGCCAGCGGGGGTTCCTACAATGAGCAGTTCTTC
CASSASGGSYNEQFF
>14|.|TRBV9|TRBD1|TRBJ2-7
TGTGCCAGCAGCGCCCTACAGGGGTCCTACGAGCAGTACTTC
CASSALQGSYEQYF
>14|.|TRBV5-1|.|TRBJ2-5
TGCGCCAGCACCAATCCAGGCCCCCAAGAGACCCAGTACTTC
CASTNPGPQETQYF
>15|few|TRBV6-5|TRBD1|TRBJ2-7
TGTGCCAGCAGCCCTGGACAGGGCGGGGCTTACGAGCAGTACTTC
CASSPGQGGAYEQYF
>15|.|TRBV5-1|.|TRBJ2-1
TGCGCCAGCAGCTTGGATACAGTGACTAGGGGTGAGCAGTTCTTC
CASSLDTVTRGEQFF
>15|few|TRBV7-3|TRBD2|TRBJ2-3
TGTGCCAGCAGCTTATGGTCAGGGAGGGGAGATACGCAGTATTTT
CASSLWSGRGDTQYF
>14|.|TRBV9|.|TRBJ1-1
TGTGCCAGCAGCGGGACTACAGGGAACACTGAAGCTTTCTTT
CASSGTTGNTEAFF
>13|few|TRBV13|TRBD1|TRBJ1-2
TGTGCCAGCAGCCTGGGACAGGCTTATGGCTACACCTTC
CASSLGQAYGYTF
>16|.|TRBV5-1|TRBD2|TRBJ2-2
TGCGCCAGCAGCTTGGCTAGCGGGAGGTACGCCGGGGAGCTGTTTTTT
CASSLASGRYAGELFF
>15|few|TRBV9|TRBD2|TRBJ2-7
TGTGCCAGCAGCGGCGGGACTAGCGGGAGTAGGGTGCAGTACTTC
CASSGGTSGSRVQYF